These T cell receptor beta chains were read from a single sample in a study of beta chain features in type 1 diabetes. Only in-frame clones appear in the TCRdb table, and some are missing; sequencing was by immunoSEQ multiplex PCR. The sample holds 630,000 or so clones; over 11% are singletons and the top ten take approximately 0.043%. Sequencing used naive CD4+ T cells from blood. The receptors here all came from a man in his late teens or twenties with type 1 diabetes. The CDR3 runs from the conserved cysteine through the conserved F or W. The order of the fields is D gene, V gene, J gene, clone size, CDR3 protein, CDR3 DNA. The D gene is left open where the match is weak. Clone sizes are given selectively: once, few, many, or a class where the clone is expanded.

D gene: TRBD1
V gene: TRBV5-1
J gene: TRBJ1-2
clone size: few
CDR3 protein: CASSSDRDGYTF
CDR3 DNA: TGCGCCAGCAGCTCTGACAGGGACGGCTACACCTTC

D gene: TRBD2
V gene: TRBV25-1
J gene: TRBJ2-7
clone size: once
CDR3 protein: CASPGGVLSSYEQYF
CDR3 DNA: TGTGCCAGCCCCGGGGGGGTCCTGAGCTCCTACGAGCAGTACTTC

D gene: TRBD1
V gene: TRBV5-1
J gene: TRBJ2-7
clone size: NA
CDR3 protein: CASSLDRDEQYF
CDR3 DNA: TGCGCCAGCAGCCTGGACAGGGACGAGCAGTACTTC

D gene: NA
V gene: TRBV18
J gene: TRBJ2-5
clone size: NA
CDR3 protein: CASSPGGGETQYF
CDR3 DNA: TGTGCCAGCTCACCAGGTGGTGGTGAGACCCAGTACTTC

D gene: NA
V gene: TRBV28
J gene: TRBJ1-2
clone size: NA
CDR3 protein: CASRPQGLPYGYTF
CDR3 DNA: TGTGCCAGCAGGCCTCAGGGTCTACCCTATGGCTACACCTTC

D gene: TRBD1
V gene: TRBV5-1
J gene: TRBJ2-2
clone size: few
CDR3 protein: CASSTRTGTNTGELFF
CDR3 DNA: TGCGCCAGCAGCACAAGGACAGGGACGAACACCGGGGAGCTGTTTTTT

D gene: NA
V gene: TRBV6-6
J gene: TRBJ2-7
clone size: few
CDR3 protein: CASSYLDVAYEQYF
CDR3 DNA: TGTGCCAGCAGTTACCTCGACGTCGCCTACGAGCAGTACTTC

D gene: TRBD2
V gene: TRBV7-9
J gene: TRBJ2-3
clone size: NA
CDR3 protein: CASSLALLAGALTDTQYF
CDR3 DNA: TGTGCCAGCAGCTTAGCGCTATTAGCGGGGGCTCTCACAGATACGCAGTATTTT

D gene: NA
V gene: TRBV30
J gene: TRBJ2-7
clone size: NA
CDR3 protein: CAWSRDSYEQYF
CDR3 DNA: TGTGCCTGGAGTAGGGATTCCTACGAGCAGTACTTC

D gene: NA
V gene: TRBV6-5
J gene: TRBJ1-5
clone size: once
CDR3 protein: CASSLGRQPGQPQHF
CDR3 DNA: TGTGCCAGCAGCCTTGGACGGCAGCCAGGTCAGCCCCAGCATTTT

D gene: TRBD2
V gene: TRBV5-4
J gene: TRBJ2-3
clone size: few
CDR3 protein: CASTKTTSVADTQYF
CDR3 DNA: TGTGCCAGCACCAAAACGACTAGCGTAGCAGATACGCAGTATTTT

D gene: TRBD1
V gene: TRBV5-1
J gene: TRBJ2-7
clone size: few
CDR3 protein: CASSDQSRQGMNF
CDR3 DNA: TGCGCCAGCAGCGACCAGAGTCGACAGGGGATGAACTTC

D gene: NA
V gene: TRBV7-2
J gene: TRBJ2-5
clone size: few
CDR3 protein: CASSLVRARQETQYF
CDR3 DNA: TGTGCCAGCAGCTTAGTCAGGGCCAGACAAGAGACCCAGTACTTC

D gene: NA
V gene: TRBV7-2
J gene: TRBJ2-5
clone size: NA
CDR3 protein: CASRWDLLGTQYF
CDR3 DNA: TGTGCCAGCAGATGGGACCTTTTGGGGACCCAGTACTTC

D gene: NA
V gene: TRBV9
J gene: TRBJ2-7
clone size: NA
CDR3 protein: CASSVGGNYEQYF
CDR3 DNA: TGTGCCAGCAGCGTAGGGGGGAACTACGAGCAGTACTTC

D gene: NA
V gene: TRBV7-9
J gene: TRBJ2-7
clone size: few
CDR3 protein: CASSLNLLEQYF
CDR3 DNA: TGTGCCAGCAGCTTAAATCTTCTCGAGCAGTACTTC

D gene: TRBD1
V gene: TRBV29-1
J gene: TRBJ1-2
clone size: few
CDR3 protein: CSVTGQGSVGYTF
CDR3 DNA: TGCAGCGTTACGGGACAGGGGTCCGTTGGCTACACCTTC

D gene: TRBD2
V gene: TRBV10-2
J gene: TRBJ2-7
clone size: NA
CDR3 protein: CASRRLAGDSYEQYF
CDR3 DNA: TGCGCCAGCAGGAGACTAGCGGGAGATAGCTACGAGCAGTACTTC

D gene: NA
V gene: TRBV5-1
J gene: TRBJ1-2
clone size: NA
CDR3 protein: CASSLASGAYGYTF
CDR3 DNA: TGCGCCAGCAGCTTGGCCAGCGGTGCGTATGGCTACACCTTC

D gene: NA
V gene: TRBV9
J gene: TRBJ1-1
clone size: NA
CDR3 protein: CASSVVVEGNTEAFF
CDR3 DNA: TGTGCCAGCAGCGTAGTGGTAGAGGGGAACACTGAAGCTTTCTTT

D gene: NA
V gene: TRBV7-2
J gene: TRBJ1-1
clone size: NA
CDR3 protein: CASTTTVANTEAFF
CDR3 DNA: TGTGCCAGCACCACCACCGTAGCGAACACTGAAGCTTTCTTT

D gene: TRBD1
V gene: TRBV29-1
J gene: TRBJ1-6
clone size: NA
CDR3 protein: CSVETQGVTHF
CDR3 DNA: TGCAGCGTTGAAACACAGGGGGTAACCCACTTT

D gene: NA
V gene: TRBV23-1
J gene: TRBJ1-5
clone size: few
CDR3 protein: CASSQDREGGNQPQHF
CDR3 DNA: TGCGCCAGCAGCCAAGATCGGGAAGGGGGAAATCAGCCCCAGCATTTT

D gene: NA
V gene: TRBV18
J gene: TRBJ2-6
clone size: NA
CDR3 protein: CASSPSGRAGANVLTF
CDR3 DNA: TGTGCCAGCTCACCGAGCGGCAGGGCGGGGGCCAACGTCCTGACTTTC

D gene: TRBD1
V gene: TRBV11-2
J gene: TRBJ2-1
clone size: few
CDR3 protein: CASSSRGTGTYNEQFF
CDR3 DNA: TGTGCCAGCAGCTCTCGGGGGACAGGGACCTACAATGAGCAGTTCTTC

D gene: NA
V gene: TRBV4-3
J gene: TRBJ1-5
clone size: NA
CDR3 protein: CASSQGNQPQHF
CDR3 DNA: TGCGCCAGCAGCCAAGGGAACCAGCCCCAGCATTTT

D gene: TRBD2
V gene: TRBV4-1
J gene: TRBJ2-1
clone size: NA
CDR3 protein: CASSLLGTSSYNEQFF
CDR3 DNA: TGCGCCAGCAGCCTCTTAGGGACTAGCTCCTACAATGAGCAGTTCTTC

D gene: NA
V gene: TRBV7-2
J gene: TRBJ2-5
clone size: few
CDR3 protein: CASSLENYQETQYF
CDR3 DNA: TGTGCCAGCAGCTTAGAAAACTACCAAGAGACCCAGTACTTC

D gene: NA
V gene: TRBV4-2
J gene: TRBJ1-6
clone size: NA
CDR3 protein: CASSQDVEGVNSPLHF
CDR3 DNA: TGTGCCAGCAGCCAAGACGTGGAGGGGGTTAATTCACCCCTCCACTTT